These 24 T cell receptor beta chains were all obtained from the same sample, sequenced in a study of blood T cell repertoires in COVID-19. Libraries were prepared by immunoSEQ multiplex PCR; TCRdb keeps only in-frame clonotypes and omits some of them. This sample has fewer than 80,000 clones; less than 85% occur once, and the top ten carry roughly a fifth. Source material: peripheral blood. The receptor set was obtained from a man in his 60s with acute or convalescent COVID-19.

This clone counts as medium-sized. The same CDR3 can be traced to other DNA sequences in this sample. The genes are TRBV6-5 and TRBJ1-5; TRBD1 aligns across 10 bases. With 6 bases clipped from V and 7 bases from J, the junction kept 6 bases outside the gene matches. In germline, CDR1 is MNHEY, CDR2 SVGAGI. CDR3 length: 14 amino acids. CDR3 nucleotide sequence: TGTGCCAGCAGGGAGGGACAGGGGAACCAGCCCCAGCATTTT. Protein: CASREGQGNQPQHF.

This rearrangement joins TRBV11-2 to TRBJ2-3, with D unresolved. Germline values: CDR1 SGHAT, CDR2 FQNNGV. Trimming cost V 4 bases and J 1 base, with 9 bases left between them. The CDR3 runs 14 residues. The CDR3, as DNA: TGTGCCAGCAGCTGGCTCCGGGGCACAGATACGCAGTATTTT. Amino acids: CASSWLRGTDTQYF.

This chain connects TRBV9 to TRBJ1-1, with D unclear. CDR1 and CDR2 (germline): SGDLS, YYNGEE. The CDR3 loop spans 13 amino acids. With 0 bases removed from V and 1 base from J, the gap between germline ends came to 4 bases. The DNA for the CDR3 is TGTGCCAGCAGCGTAGACTGGAACACTGAAGCTTTCTTT. Its translation: CASSVDWNTEAFF.

The chain links TRBV28 to TRBJ1-1; D might be TRBD1 (6 bases). CDR3 length equals 16 residues. The V gene's germline CDR1 is MDHEN and CDR2 SYDVKM. Trimming shortened V by 6 bases and J by 3 bases, and 20 bases separated the two germline ends. Written as DNA, the CDR3 is TGTGCCAGCAGACCCAGCCTAGGGGACAAGTACACTGAAGCTTTCTTT. It is translated as CASRPSLGDKYTEAFF.

This clone has only one observation. A far larger clone differs by one base, so this is likely a read error. The chain carries TRBV7-8 and TRBJ2-5; 7 nucleotides match TRBD2. There are 16 residues in the CDR3. Germline-derived CDR1 and CDR2 are SGHVS and FQNEAQ. The CDR3: CARSLGWGGSQETQYF. As DNA, the CDR3 is TGTGCCCGCAGCTTAGGGTGGGGGGGGTCCCAAGAGACCCAGTACTTC. Based on the CDR3 plus reference TRBV7-8 and TRBJ2-5, the full variable domain is GAGVSQSPRYKVAKRGQDVALRCDPISGHVSLFWYQQALGQGPEFLTYFQNEAQLDKSGLPSDRFFAERPEGSVSTLKIQRTQQEDSAVYLCARSLGWGGSQETQYFGPGTRLLVL.

The genes are TRBV7-8 and TRBJ2-2, with 8 bases matching TRBD2. The CDR3 covers 16 residues. After removal of 5 bases from V and 8 bases from J, the junction contained 13 bases not matched to a gene. Germline V gene data show CDR1 as SGHVS and CDR2 as FQNEAQ. CDR3 residues: CASSPRGGRTSGELFF. The CDR3 nucleotides read TGTGCCAGCAGCCCCCGGGGGGGCAGGACGTCAGGGGAGCTGTTTTTT.

This clone came up a few times. As DNA, the CDR3 is TGTGCCAGCAGGGACGGGAGTGGAGGGGAGCAGTACTTC. Encoded protein: CASRDGSGGEQYF. This chain connects TRBV7-2 to TRBJ2-7; D may be TRBD2 (6 bases). Germline V gene data show CDR1 as SGHTA and CDR2 as FQGNSA. This CDR3 spans 13 amino acids. V lost 6 bases to trimming and J lost 7 bases, with 16 bases between them.

This clone showed up just a few times. The V call is TRBV5-1, the J call TRBJ2-2; D is unresolved. Germline V CDR1 and CDR2: SGHRS, YFSETQ. V was pared by 1 base and J by 0 bases, with 7 bases between. The CDR3 is 15 amino acids. CDR3 nucleotides: TGCGCCAGCAGCTTGAGCCTCGCGAACACCGGGGAGCTGTTTTTT. This encodes CASSLSLANTGELFF.

V usage is TRBV7-2 and J usage is TRBJ2-5; no definite D call. Per the germline V gene, CDR1 is SGHTA and CDR2 is FQGNSA. This CDR3 spans 15 amino acids. Trimming removed 1 base at V and 3 bases at J, with 12 bases between. In DNA form, the CDR3 reads TGTGCCAGCAGCTTAGGTGGGTCAACAGAAGAGACCCAGTACTTC. It codes for CASSLGGSTEETQYF.

This clone was found many times. The gene calls are TRBV27 and TRBJ1-2; D unclear. From germline, CDR1 is MNHEY and CDR2 SMNVEV (reference sequence). V lost 0 bases, J lost 4 bases, and 6 bases lay in between. This CDR3 contains 13 residues. In DNA form, the CDR3 reads TGTGCCAGCAGTTTATCCGCAGGCTATGGCTACACCTTC. It encodes CASSLSAGYGYTF.

The J gene is TRBJ2-2, the V gene TRBV18; 7 bases map to TRBD1. V gave up 2 bases and J gave up 6 bases; unmatched junction bases: 15. The CDR3 is 18 amino acids. Germline CDR1 reads KGHSH; CDR2 reads LQKENI. The DNA of the CDR3 is TGTGCCAGCTCACCAAGGCAAGGGGGCACAGGGAAAGCCGGGGAGCTGTTTTTT. It specifies CASSPRQGGTGKAGELFF.

The J gene is TRBJ1-1, the V gene TRBV19; D call uncertain. Germline V gene data show CDR1 as LNHDA and CDR2 as SQIVND (reference sequence). The CDR3 totals 12 residues. V dropped 6 bases and J dropped 1 base, with 6 bases sitting between them. CDR3 protein: CASSRSNTEAFF. DNA of the CDR3: TGTGCCAGTAGCAGGTCGAACACTGAAGCTTTCTTT. The full variable domain, rest sourced from reference TRBV19 and TRBJ1-1, is DGGITQSPKYLFRKEGQNVTLSCEQNLNHDAMYWYRQDPGQGLRLIYYSQIVNDFQKGDIAEGYSVSREKKESFPLTVTSAQKNPTAFYLCASSRSNTEAFFGQGTRLTVV.

The rearrangement uses TRBV4-2 and TRBJ2-1, with 8 bases that match TRBD1. The CDR3 totals 15 residues. Germline lookup yields CDR1 LGHNA and CDR2 YNFKEQ. The V and J ends lost 1 base and 5 bases, in that order; junction bases with no gene match: 4. The DNA of the CDR3 is TGTGCCAGCAGCCAAGCCGGACAGGGAAACAATGAGCAGTTCTTC. Translating it yields CASSQAGQGNNEQFF.

This sequence joins TRBV15 and TRBJ2-2, with D perhaps matching TRBD2 (7 bases). CDR1 and CDR2 (germline): LNHNV, YYDKDF (reference sequence). V was cut by 3 bases and J by 4 bases, with 21 bases left in between. CDR3 length equals 18 residues. CDR3 amino acids: CATSSPLRAGHLTGELFF. In DNA, the CDR3 is TGTGCCACCAGCAGCCCATTGCGAGCGGGACACCTCACCGGGGAGCTGTTTTTT.

This sequence joins TRBV11-3 and TRBJ2-1; D perhaps matches TRBD2 (5 bases). The germline V gene has CDR1 SGHNT and CDR2 YENEEA. CDR3 length: 14 amino acids. Trimming stripped 2 bases from V and 6 bases from J, with 11 bases between. The CDR3 DNA is TGTGCCAGCAGCTTATATGAGCGGCGCAATGAGCAGTTCTTC. It codes for CASSLYERRNEQFF.

The chain uses TRBV5-6 and TRBJ2-1, with D perhaps TRBD2 (5 bases). The length of the CDR3 is 14 residues. Germline-derived CDR1 and CDR2 are SGHDT and YYEEEE. Between the trimmed V and J ends, which lost 2 bases and 5 bases, there was a span of 11 bases. The CDR3 DNA sequence: TGTGCCAGCAGCTTACTAGTGCAGAACAATGAGCAGTTCTTC. Translation: CASSLLVQNNEQFF.

The chain couples TRBV5-6 to TRBJ2-7; the match to TRBD1 covers 7 bases. Germline V gene data show CDR1 as SGHDT and CDR2 as YYEEEE. The CDR3 sequence is 13 residues long. Trimming removed 3 bases from V and 3 bases from J; junction bases left unmatched: 3. CDR3 coding DNA: TGTGCCAGCAGCTGGAGGACAGGCTACGAGCAGTACGTC. Protein: CASSWRTGYEQYV.

The chain is built from TRBV27 and TRBJ2-1, with unresolved D. This CDR3 is 13 amino acids long. Germline CDR1 and CDR2: MNHEY and SMNVEV (reference sequence). The V and J ends lost 4 bases and 5 bases respectively, with 9 bases between them. CDR3 nucleotide sequence: TGTGCCAGCAGTTCGGTACTAAACAATGAGCAGTTCTTC. Its translation is CASSSVLNNEQFF.

The V call is TRBV4-2, the J call TRBJ2-1; 8 bases align to TRBD2. CDR1 is LGHNA, CDR2 YNFKEQ, per germline. V trimming: 2 bases; J trimming: 4 bases; junction bases outside the gene matches: 7. The CDR3 has 16 residues. The CDR3 DNA reads as TGTGCCAGCAGCCAATCCCGAGCGGGGGATTACAATGAGCAGTTCTTC. Translated: CASSQSRAGDYNEQFF.

The chain links TRBV5-1 to TRBJ2-2; D unclear. The CDR3 is 16 residues long. The V end was cut by 0 bases, the J end by 1 base, with 10 bases between. The germline CDR1 and CDR2 sequences are SGHRS and YFSETQ. In nucleotides, the CDR3 is TGCGCCAGCAGCTTGGAATCTACGATGAACACCGGGGAGCTGTTTTTT. Translated, it gives CASSLESTMNTGELFF.

The gene calls are TRBV5-1 and TRBJ2-1, with D possibly matching TRBD1 (6 bases). There are 13 residues in the CDR3. V was pared by 5 bases and J by 4 bases, with 10 bases between. Germline V gene data show CDR1 as SGHRS and CDR2 as YFSETQ. CDR3 in DNA: TGCGCCAGCAGTCCCGGGACATACAATGAGCAGTTCTTC. This translates into CASSPGTYNEQFF.

The chain combines TRBV9 with TRBJ2-3; 9 nucleotides agree with TRBD2. The trim removed 0 bases at V and 3 bases at J, leaving 5 bases unmatched. The CDR3 length is 16 residues. Germline CDR1 is SGDLS and CDR2 is YYNGEE. The CDR3 sequence is CASSVGSSGSTDTQYF. The CDR3 DNA follows: TGTGCCAGCAGCGTAGGTAGTAGCGGGAGTACAGATACGCAGTATTTT.

CDR3 residues: CASSTRTGPSTDTQYF. CDR3 sequence (DNA): TGTGCCAGCAGCACCCGGACAGGACCTAGCACAGATACGCAGTATTTT. The chain uses TRBV11-1 and TRBJ2-3; 7 nucleotides match TRBD1. Per germline, CDR1 SGHAT and CDR2 FQDESV (reference sequence). The CDR3 covers 16 residues. Trimming took 5 bases from V and 0 from J; bases not matched to a gene: 8.

This clone came up once. The chain employs TRBV6-5 and TRBJ1-1, with D tentatively TRBD1 (5 bases). Trimming removed 8 bases from V and 1 base from J, with 14 bases in between. The CDR3 totals 14 residues. The V gene's germline CDR1 is MNHEY and CDR2 SVGAGI. The CDR3 loop is CASVQGWGNTEAFF. The CDR3 DNA is TGTGCCAGCGTCCAGGGTTGGGGGAACACTGAAGCTTTCTTT.